The 11 T cell receptor delta chains below come from one sample, sequenced in a study of Vδ1+ human thymocytes. Sequences come from RNA converted to cDNA by reverse transcription. Multiplex PCR used pooled V-gene forward primers and a constant-region reverse primer to amplify CDR3s. TCRdb applied CATT to the multiplex PCR reads for clone calling. The sample consists of about 54,000 delta-chain clones, approximately 15% of them appearing once. No antigen is known for these receptors. Study outcomes and limitations: Thymic TRG and TRD repertoires appeared highly polyclonal.

Material: Vdelta1+ gamma-delta thymocytes from the thymus. As for subset: FACS-sorted CD3+ TCRalphabeta- TCRVdelta1+ TCRVdelta2- thymocytes. These receptors all come from a boy younger than two who had congenital heart surgery.

The V call is TRDV1, the J call TRDJ1; D is ambiguous. Germline CDR1 reads TSWWSYY; CDR2 reads QGS. V lost 2 bases and J 6 bases, leaving 4 bases between the germline ends. This CDR3 spans 11 amino acids. CDR3 region: CALGEDHKLIF. The CDR3 coding sequence is TGTGCTCTTGGGGAAGATCATAAACTCATCTTT.

The chain links TRDV1 to TRDJ1; 7 bases line up with TRDD3. V shed 0 bases, J shed 0 bases, and the junction held 25 bases outside the gene matches. There are 23 residues in the CDR3. Germline values: CDR1 TSWWSYY, CDR2 QGS. CDR3 residues: CALGELGPTSTEVLGTDTDKLIF. The DNA of the CDR3 is TGTGCTCTTGGGGAACTAGGACCTACCAGTACCGAAGTACTGGGGACTGACACCGATAAACTCATCTTT.

The genes are TRDV1 and TRDJ1; D is perhaps TRDD3 (6 bases). Germline CDR1 is TSWWSYY and CDR2 is QGS. V lost 3 bases, J lost 0 bases, and 35 bases lay in between. The CDR3 extends over 23 amino acids. As DNA, the CDR3 is TGTGCTCTTGGGGAGCCTCGACTCCATCCTCGGATGGGGGTTACTGAGTACACCGATAAACTCATCTTT. Protein sequence: CALGEPRLHPRMGVTEYTDKLIF.

This chain joins TRDV1 and TRDJ1; tentative D call: TRDD2 (5 bases). Germline loops: CDR1 TSWWSYY, CDR2 QGS. The CDR3 has 18 amino acids. The ends were cut back, 0 bases at V and 1 base at J, with 18 bases in the middle. In DNA form, the CDR3 reads TGTGCTCTTGGGGAACTCCCCTACGGCGCTAGGTGCACCGATAAACTCATCTTT. It translates to CALGELPYGARCTDKLIF.

The count of this clone is one. A much more abundant neighbour one base away suggests this may be a read error. The chain employs TRDV2 and TRDJ1, with a tentative D call TRDD3 (5 bases). V was trimmed by 6 bases and J by 5 bases, leaving 12 bases between them. Germline V gives CDR1 GEAIGNYY, CDR2 EKD. The CDR3 runs to 12 residues. CDR3 residues: CACCGIRDKLIF. The CDR3, as DNA: TGTGCCTGTTGTGGGATTAGGGATAAACTCATCTTT.

This clone was observed a handful of times. The chain uses TRDV1 and TRDJ1; 8 nucleotides align to TRDD3. Looked up from germline, CDR1 is TSWWSYY and CDR2 is QGS. The length of the CDR3 is 18 residues. The V gene end was trimmed by 2 bases and the J gene end by 5 bases; junction bases not matched to a gene: 16. The CDR3 coding sequence is TGTGCTCTTGGGGAAAAACCCTCCTACGTCCTGGGGGAAGATAAACTCATCTTT. Translation: CALGEKPSYVLGEDKLIF.

The chain joins TRDV1 to TRDJ1, with 10 bases matching TRDD3. The CDR3 has 22 amino acids. V trimming: 0 bases; J trimming: 0 bases; junction bases outside the gene matches: 19. Germline CDR1 reads TSWWSYY; CDR2 reads QGS. CDR3 amino acids: CALGELAYAAKILGDYTDKLIF. The CDR3 DNA sequence: TGTGCTCTTGGGGAACTAGCCTACGCTGCAAAGATACTGGGGGATTACACCGATAAACTCATCTTT.

The rearrangement joins TRDV2 to TRDJ1; the D gene is possibly TRDD3 (6 bases). The CDR3 totals 14 residues. Trimming removed 0 bases from V and 3 bases from J, with 10 bases in between. The germline V gene encodes CDR1 GEAIGNYY and CDR2 EKD. The CDR3, as DNA: TGTGCCTGTGACACCGGTGGGGGCCCCGATAAACTCATCTTT. Encoded protein: CACDTGGGPDKLIF.

This clone was counted a few times. This chain joins TRDV1 and TRDJ1; D perhaps matches TRDD3 (5 bases). This CDR3 comprises 14 residues. Looked up from germline, CDR1 is TSWWSYY and CDR2 is QGS. The V gene lost 2 bases and the J gene lost 3 bases, with 10 bases spanning the gap. CDR3 in DNA: TGTGCTCTTGGGGAAAAAAGGGGGTCCGATAAACTCATCTTT. Translating it yields CALGEKRGSDKLIF.

The rearrangement uses TRDV1 and TRDJ1; 8 bases are shared with TRDD3. The CDR3 is 18 amino acids. V trimming: 0 bases; J trimming: 0 bases; junction bases outside the gene matches: 9. Germline V CDR1 and CDR2: TSWWSYY, QGS. The CDR3, as DNA: TGTGCTCTTGGGGAACTCCCTACGCGGGATACGTACACCGATAAACTCATCTTT. Protein: CALGELPTRDTYTDKLIF.

J is TRDJ1 and V is TRDV1; 11 bases are a match to TRDD3. The CDR3 runs 21 residues. CDR1 is TSWWSYY, CDR2 QGS, per germline. The J segment lost 0 bases and the V segment lost 5 bases, leaving 20 bases of the junction unmatched. The CDR3 DNA reads TGTGCTCTTGGGTCGCTTCCTACAGGTGGGGGATACGCGGGTTACACCGATAAACTCATCTTT. Translation: CALGSLPTGGGYAGYTDKLIF.